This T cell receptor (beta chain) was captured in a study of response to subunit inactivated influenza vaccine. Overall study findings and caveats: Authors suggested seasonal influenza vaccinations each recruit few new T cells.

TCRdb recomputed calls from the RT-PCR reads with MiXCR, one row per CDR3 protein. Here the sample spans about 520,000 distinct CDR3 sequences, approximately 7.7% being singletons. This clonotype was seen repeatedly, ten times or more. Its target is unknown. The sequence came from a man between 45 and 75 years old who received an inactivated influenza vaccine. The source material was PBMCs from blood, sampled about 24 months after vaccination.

The CDR3 here is CASSSLKRAYEQYF. CDR3 nucleotides: TGTGCCAGCAGCTCTCTCAAGCGGGCCTACGAGCAGTACTTC. V and J are TRBV5-6 and TRBJ2-7, with D possibly being TRBD2 (6 bases). The CDR3 loop spans 14 amino acids. Between the trimmed V and J ends, which lost 3 bases and 2 bases, there was a span of 12 bases. The germline V gene has CDR1 SGHDT and CDR2 YYEEEE.